The 32 T cell receptor beta chains presented below share a single source sample, sequenced in a study of CD8+ T cells in alopecia areata. Sequencing used cDNA as its template, made by extracting RNA and reverse transcribing it. The repertoire was sequenced with immunoSEQ multiplex PCR; TCRdb's copy has only in-frame clones and lacks some. The data contain more than 95,000 clones, about 40% of them singletons. Sequencing was performed on CD4+ T cells sorted from blood. The receptors originated from a human donor with alopecia areata.

CDR3 region: CASSPYTAGGYEQYF. The CDR3 nucleotides are TGTGCCAGCAGTCCATATACGGCGGGAGGGTACGAGCAGTACTTC. The chain uses TRBV27 and TRBJ2-7; 9 positions match TRBD2. The germline gives CDR1 MNHEY, CDR2 SMNVEV (reference sequence). CDR3 length: 15 residues. J was trimmed by 4 bases and V by 5 bases; bases with no gene match: 9.

The gene calls are TRBV4-1 and TRBJ2-7, with D unresolved. The germline V and J ends were trimmed by 1 base and 1 base, with 17 bases remaining between them. The germline V gene encodes CDR1 MGHRA and CDR2 YSYEKL. The CDR3 is 17 residues long. The CDR3 region has the DNA TGCGCCAGCAGCCAAGTTGGTGTGGTCCACGGATCCTACGAGCAGTACTTC. It encodes CASSQVGVVHGSYEQYF.

The CDR3 spells CAWSFTGSGELFF. In nucleotides, the CDR3 is TGTGCCTGGAGCTTTACAGGGTCCGGGGAGCTGTTTTTT. V is TRBV30 and J is TRBJ2-2, with D maybe TRBD1 (6 bases). V gave up 3 bases and J gave up 6 bases, with 11 bases separating them. The CDR3 covers 13 residues. CDR1 GTSNPN and CDR2 SVGIG come from the germline V gene (reference sequence).

The J gene is TRBJ2-2, the V gene TRBV15; D may be TRBD1 (6 bases). The CDR3 extends over 15 amino acids. Germline V gene sequence: CDR1 LNHNV, CDR2 YYDKDF (reference sequence). Trimming took off 7 bases at V and 5 bases at J, with 17 bases between the two ends. The CDR3 region has the DNA TGTGCCACCAAAGAATTACACAGGGAAACCGGGGAGCTGTTTTTT. Its translation is CATKELHRETGELFF.

The table lists this clone with a few counts. The chain recombines TRBV7-9 with TRBJ2-3, with D maybe TRBD2 (6 bases). The V end lost 5 bases, the J end lost 6 bases, and 15 bases lay between the germline ends. The CDR3 spans 14 residues. CDR1 is SEHNR, CDR2 FQNEAQ, per germline (reference sequence). The CDR3 protein is CASSALAFTDTQYF. CDR3 DNA: TGTGCCAGCAGCGCCCTAGCGTTTACGGATACGCAGTATTTT.

The table lists this clone with a few counts. The V and J genes are TRBV28 and TRBJ2-7, with a possible D match to TRBD2 (6 bases). CDR1 is MDHEN, CDR2 SYDVKM, per germline. The CDR3 is made up of 13 amino acids. V was trimmed by 5 bases and J by 2 bases, leaving 10 bases between them. The CDR3 bases are TGTGCCAGCAGTGGAGGGGTCCCCTACGAGCAGTACTTC. It encodes CASSGGVPYEQYF.

The chain has TRBV6-5 and TRBJ2-4, with 7 bases lining up with TRBD2. This CDR3 contains 13 residues. Trimming removed 6 bases from V and 6 bases from J; junction bases left unmatched: 5. Germline V CDR1 and CDR2: MNHEY, SVGAGI. The CDR3 reads CASSRGVGNIQYF. CDR3 in DNA: TGTGCCAGCAGCCGGGGGGTGGGAAACATTCAGTACTTC.

The chain employs TRBV7-3 and TRBJ2-5; no reliable D call. This CDR3 region has 15 residues. V was cut by 3 bases and J by 4 bases, with 15 bases left in between. The germline V gene has CDR1 SGHTA and CDR2 FQGTGA. The CDR3 loop is CASSFDGRLGETQYF. In DNA, the CDR3 is TGTGCCAGCAGCTTCGATGGTCGCCTCGGAGAGACCCAGTACTTC.

This chain joins TRBV28 and TRBJ2-7; unclear D gene. CDR1 and CDR2 from the germline V gene are MDHEN and SYDVKM. V shed 4 bases and J shed 3 bases, with 10 bases lying between them. The CDR3 is 13 amino acids. The CDR3 bases are TGTGCCAGCAGTTCCGGGTCAGGCTACGAGCAGTACTTC. Its translation is CASSSGSGYEQYF.

The chain uses TRBV18 and TRBJ1-1; D call uncertain. Trimming removed 6 bases from V and 1 base from J, with 15 bases in between. This CDR3 is 15 amino acids long. Per germline, CDR1 KGHSH and CDR2 LQKENI. In DNA, the CDR3 is TGTGCCAGCTCTAAGGAAAGGGTCGGGAACACTGAAGCTTTCTTT. Translating gives CASSKERVGNTEAFF.

V is TRBV7-9 and J is TRBJ1-6; TRBD1 is a possible D gene (5 bases). The V gene lost 2 bases and the J gene lost 5 bases, with 10 bases spanning the gap. The germline V gene encodes CDR1 SEHNR and CDR2 FQNEAQ (reference sequence). The CDR3 has 15 amino acids. The DNA of the CDR3 is TGTGCCAGCAGCTTACGGGGGGATAATAATTCACCCCTCCACTTT. It yields the protein CASSLRGDNNSPLHF.

The V gene is TRBV29-1, the J gene TRBJ2-7, with D tentatively TRBD2 (6 bases). V was cut by 4 bases and J by 11 bases, with 18 bases left in between. The CDR3 loop spans 12 amino acids. The germline V gene encodes CDR1 SQVTM and CDR2 ANQGSEA. CDR3 loop: CSVVDSGGPKYF. DNA for the CDR3: TGCAGCGTTGTGGATAGCGGCGGTCCAAAGTACTTC.

This clone was found a few times. The chain has TRBV5-6 and TRBJ2-5, with a weak D call TRBD2 (6 bases). V was clipped by 6 bases and J by 2 bases, with 14 bases between them. CDR3 length: 14 amino acids. Germline V lookup: CDR1 SGHDT, CDR2 YYEEEE. The CDR3 bases are TGTGCCAGCACGCCCACGGGGACTCAAGAGACCCAGTACTTC. Residues: CASTPTGTQETQYF.

This clone was seen a handful of times. This CDR3 reads CASTSRVLSDTQYF. The CDR3 bases are TGTGCCAGCACCTCCAGGGTTCTCTCAGATACGCAGTATTTT. The rearrangement joins TRBV2 to TRBJ2-3, with D tentatively TRBD1 (5 bases). This CDR3 has 14 amino acids. Trimming shortened V by 7 bases and J by 4 bases, and 15 bases separated the two germline ends. Looked up from germline, CDR1 is SNHLY and CDR2 is FYNNEI.

The chain carries TRBV6-6 and TRBJ1-5, with unresolved D. Looked up from germline, CDR1 is MNHNY and CDR2 is SVGAGI (reference sequence). V lost 3 bases, J lost 0 bases, and 12 bases lay in between. The CDR3 spans 16 residues. CDR3 residues: CASSYHPTSSNQPQHF. CDR3 DNA: TGTGCCAGCAGTTATCACCCGACGTCTAGCAATCAGCCCCAGCATTTT.

The CDR3 nucleotides are TGTGCCAGCAGCGCAGATCTAGGCGAGCAGTACTTC. Translating gives CASSADLGEQYF. The J gene is TRBJ2-7, the V gene TRBV9, with D hard to call. CDR1 is SGDLS, CDR2 YYNGEE, per germline. The V and J ends lost 3 bases and 6 bases respectively, with 10 bases between them. This CDR3 spans 12 amino acids. Full variable domain (rest looked up from reference TRBV9 and TRBJ2-7): DSGVTQTPKHLITATGQRVTLRCSPRSGDLSVYWYQQSLDQGLQFLIQYYNGEERAKGNILERFSAQQFPDLHSELNLSSLELGDSALYFCASSADLGEQYFGPGTRLTVT.

The V gene is TRBV30, the J gene TRBJ2-6; tentatively, D is TRBD2 (5 bases). This CDR3 has 17 residues. V was clipped by 4 bases and J by 2 bases, with 18 bases between them. CDR1 is GTSNPN, CDR2 SVGIG, per germline (reference sequence). DNA for the CDR3: TGTGCCTGGAACCCGTTGATAGGAGGCCCTGGGGCCAACGTCCTGACTTTC. It encodes CAWNPLIGGPGANVLTF.

There are a few counts of this clone. This chain uses TRBV14 with TRBJ1-1; 8 positions match TRBD1. This CDR3 has 15 residues. The germline V gene encodes CDR1 SGHDN and CDR2 FVKESK. V lost 4 bases and J lost 1; bases outside the gene matches: 5. The CDR3 region is CASSRRQGSNTEAFF. CDR3 DNA sequence: TGTGCCAGCAGCCGGAGACAGGGGTCGAACACTGAAGCTTTCTTT.

The chain links TRBV18 to TRBJ1-2; D is perhaps TRBD1 (6 bases). The CDR3 loop spans 13 amino acids. Germline assignment: CDR1 KGHSH and CDR2 LQKENI. V lost 2 bases, J lost 5 bases, and 9 bases lay in between. The CDR3 here is CASSPGQNYGYTF. CDR3 sequence (DNA): TGTGCCAGCTCACCAGGACAGAATTATGGCTACACCTTC.

This clone was seen more than once but under ten times. V and J are TRBV29-1 and TRBJ2-7; no definite D call. Per the germline V gene, CDR1 is SQVTM and CDR2 is ANQGSEA. This CDR3 region has 11 residues. V lost 4 bases and J 4 bases, leaving 8 bases between the germline ends. Here the CDR3 DNA reads TGCAGCGTTGGTCTGGGTTACGAGCAGTACTTC. Its protein product is CSVGLGYEQYF.

In DNA form, the CDR3 reads TGTGCCAGCAGAGTGACAGAACCCCGCACAGATACGCAGTATTTT. It yields the protein CASRVTEPRTDTQYF. V is TRBV6-1 and J is TRBJ2-3; possibly TRBD1 for D (5 bases). The CDR3 is 15 amino acids. V was clipped by 6 bases and J by 1 base, with 14 bases between them. The germline V gene encodes CDR1 MNHNS and CDR2 SASEGT.

This clone has only a few counts. This chain uses TRBV9 with TRBJ2-3, with D perhaps matching TRBD1 (6 bases). The ends were cut back, 4 bases at V and 2 bases at J, with 14 bases in the middle. Germline V gives CDR1 SGDLS, CDR2 YYNGEE. The CDR3 loop spans 15 amino acids. CDR3 DNA sequence: TGTGCCAGCAGCCCCGAACCGGGACACACAGATACGCAGTATTTT. It specifies CASSPEPGHTDTQYF.

The V gene is TRBV2, the J gene TRBJ2-1; D is possibly TRBD2 (5 bases). CDR3 length: 15 residues. Germline CDR1 and CDR2: SNHLY and FYNNEI. Deletions cut 3 bases from V and 2 bases from J, with 11 bases between. CDR3 region: CASSERRVAYNEQFF. CDR3 DNA: TGTGCCAGCAGTGAGCGGCGGGTGGCCTACAATGAGCAGTTCTTC. Together with reference TRBV2 and TRBJ2-1, the CDR3 gives the full variable domain: EPEVTQTPSHQVTQMGQEVILRCVPISNHLYFYWYRQILGQKVEFLVSFYNNEISEKSEIFDDQFSVERPDGSNFTLKIRSTKLEDSAMYFCASSERRVAYNEQFFGPGTRLTVL.

The sample holds a few counts of this clone. The chain joins TRBV7-3 to TRBJ2-3, with 8 bases that match TRBD1. The CDR3 runs 15 residues. Germline V gene data show CDR1 as SGHTA and CDR2 as FQGTGA. With 6 bases clipped from V and 4 bases from J, the junction kept 9 bases outside the gene matches. The CDR3 DNA reads TGTGCCAGCAGTCGTCAACAGGGGGGAGCAGATACGCAGTATTTT. Protein sequence: CASSRQQGGADTQYF.

The rearrangement links TRBV29-1 to TRBJ1-6; D not resolved. V lost 7 bases and J 6 bases, leaving 13 bases between the germline ends. Looked up from germline, CDR1 is SQVTM and CDR2 is ANQGSEA. This CDR3 is built from 13 residues. The CDR3 DNA is TGCAGCGCTCGGGCAGCAGTTAATTCACCCCTCCACTTT. It encodes CSARAAVNSPLHF.

V and J are TRBV2 and TRBJ2-1; tentatively, D is TRBD2 (8 bases). Germline CDR1 is SNHLY and CDR2 is FYNNEI. This CDR3 spans 14 amino acids. Trimming cost V 8 bases and J 5 bases, with 16 bases left between them. CDR3 sequence: CASRGGTANNEQFF. CDR3 DNA sequence: TGTGCCAGCCGGGGGGGGACAGCTAACAATGAGCAGTTCTTC.

In this sample, this clone turned up a few times. This rearrangement joins TRBV29-1 to TRBJ1-1, with unresolved D. Trimming took off 2 bases at V and 7 bases at J, with 8 bases between the two ends. The CDR3 totals 11 residues. Germline CDR1 SQVTM, CDR2 ANQGSEA. The CDR3 protein is CSVELRFEAFF. In DNA, the CDR3 is TGCAGCGTTGAACTTAGATTTGAAGCTTTCTTT.

This rearrangement joins TRBV25-1 to TRBJ2-7; TRBD2 agrees at 14 bases. The CDR3 has 14 residues. The germline CDR1 and CDR2 sequences are MGHDK and SYGVNS. V was clipped by 2 bases and J by 10 bases; unmatched bases: 4. The CDR3 reads CASSERLAGGHQYF. CDR3 sequence (DNA): TGTGCCAGCAGTGAAAGACTAGCGGGAGGGCATCAGTACTTC.

This clone came up a few times. The chain is built from TRBV6-4 and TRBJ1-1; D unclear. Trimming took off 3 bases at V and 1 base at J, with 6 bases between the two ends. This CDR3 region has 13 residues. Germline-derived CDR1 and CDR2 are MRHNA and SNTAGT. The CDR3 is CASSEVPNTEAFF. CDR3 nucleotide sequence: TGTGCCAGCAGTGAAGTCCCGAACACTGAAGCTTTCTTT.

This clone appeared a single time. V is TRBV5-1 and J is TRBJ2-3, with 9 bases aligning to TRBD1. The CDR3 contains 12 residues. CDR1 is SGHRS, CDR2 YFSETQ, per germline. The ends lost 8 bases at V and 4 bases at J; junction bases unmatched: 2. CDR3 sequence: CASRQGADTQYF. The CDR3 DNA reads as TGCGCCAGTAGACAGGGGGCAGATACGCAGTATTTT.

The chain carries TRBV28 and TRBJ2-4, with D perhaps TRBD1 or TRBD2 (5 bases each). Trimming stripped 2 bases from V and 1 base from J, with 6 bases between. CDR1 is MDHEN, CDR2 SYDVKM, per germline. This CDR3 comprises 14 residues. The CDR3 loop reads CASSLGGAKNIQYF. DNA for the CDR3: TGTGCCAGCAGTTTAGGGGGTGCCAAAAACATTCAGTACTTC.

The V call is TRBV5-1, the J call TRBJ2-1, with 7 bases lining up with TRBD2. The V segment lost 2 bases and the J segment 7 bases; nucleotides outside the gene matches: 15. Germline CDR1 is SGHRS and CDR2 is YFSETQ. This CDR3 spans 17 amino acids. This CDR3 reads CASSFHGFGRLGNEQFF. In nucleotides, the CDR3 is TGCGCCAGCAGCTTCCACGGTTTCGGGAGGCTAGGTAATGAGCAGTTCTTC.